The 2 T cell receptor beta chains below come from one sample, sequenced in a study of shared clonotypes between healthy human individuals. TCRdb's copy holds only in-frame clones and misses some; the assay was immunoSEQ multiplex PCR. Seen here are around 720,000 clones, 60% to 75% observed once, and the top ten hold 1.5% to 2%. Sequenced: memory CD4+ T cells sorted from blood. Noted subset: CD45RA-negative fraction. Receptors originate from a woman in her 30s in good health.

The chain has TRBV9 and TRBJ2-1, with 9 positions matching TRBD2. J gave up 8 bases and V 3 bases, and 12 bases lay outside the gene matches. This CDR3 has 16 residues. Germline V CDR1 and CDR2: SGDLS, YYNGEE. The CDR3 nucleotides read TGTGCCAGCAGCGCACTGACTAGCGGAGAAGGGCATGAGCAGTTCTTC. Amino acids: CASSALTSGEGHEQFF.

The V gene is TRBV5-1, the J gene TRBJ1-1; 7 nucleotides agree with TRBD1. The CDR3 has 16 amino acids. V shed 8 bases, J shed 3 bases, and the junction held 16 bases outside the gene matches. CDR1 and CDR2 (germline): SGHRS, YFSETQ. The CDR3: CASRLRPVQGDTEAFF. The DNA of the CDR3 is TGCGCCAGTCGACTGAGACCGGTCCAGGGGGACACTGAAGCTTTCTTT.